This T cell receptor (beta chain) was recorded in a study of naive and memory T cell subsets. Whole-study findings and limits: TCR abundance followed a power law differing between naive and memory subsets. Especially in CD8 cells, naive repertoires contained a few larger clonotypes, possibly CD45RA-re-expressing memory cells.

CMV status came from CD4+ IFNgamma after overnight CMV lysate stimulation. Cells stained for CD3, CD4, CD8, CD45RA, CD27 and viability were sorted into four CD45RA/CD27 subsets. The beta constant-region primer was an equimolar mix of two oligonucleotides covering TRBC1 and TRBC2. Four rounds of PCR amplified the ligated cDNA using nested alpha and beta constant-region primers plus SP2. TCRdb independently ran MiXCR on the UMI-ligation and nested PCR reads; one entry per CDR3 protein. The table has over 110,000 distinct CDR3 sequences, about 20% seen once. Note on this clonotype: Its specificity is not known.

Trimming removed 5 bases from V and 10 bases from J, with 15 bases in between. Germline V CDR1 and CDR2: MNHEY, SMNVEV (reference sequence). The CDR3 has 13 amino acids. Sequenced input: naive CD8+ T cells from blood. V and J are TRBV27 and TRBJ2-1; D not resolved. This receptor was obtained from a human donor in good health. Here the CDR3 reads CASSPLDVSEQFF. DNA of the CDR3: TGTGCCAGCAGTCCCCTCGACGTTAGCGAGCAGTTCTTC.